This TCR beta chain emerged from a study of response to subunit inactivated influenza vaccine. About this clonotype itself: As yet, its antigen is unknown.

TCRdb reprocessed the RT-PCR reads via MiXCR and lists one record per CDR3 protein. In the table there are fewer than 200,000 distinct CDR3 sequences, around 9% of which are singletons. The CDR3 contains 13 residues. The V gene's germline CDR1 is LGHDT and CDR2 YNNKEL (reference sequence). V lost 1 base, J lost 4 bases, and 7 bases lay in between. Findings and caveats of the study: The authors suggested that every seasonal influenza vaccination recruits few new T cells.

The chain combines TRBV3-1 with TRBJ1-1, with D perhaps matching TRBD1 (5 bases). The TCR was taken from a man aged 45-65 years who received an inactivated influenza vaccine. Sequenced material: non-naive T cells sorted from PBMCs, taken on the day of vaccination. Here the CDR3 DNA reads TGTGCCAGCAGCCAAGTTGGGGGCACTGAAGCTTTCTTT. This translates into CASSQVGGTEAFF.